These T cell receptor beta chains were read from a single sample in a study of cytotoxic CD8 clonotypes in ibrutinib-treated CLL. Assay used: immunoSEQ multiplex PCR; TCRdb lists only in-frame clones, some missing. Of about 200,000 clones listed, around three quarters are singletons. Material: PBMCs, obtained after 24 months of ibrutinib treatment. These receptors were taken from a human donor with chronic lymphocytic leukemia. The CDR3 runs from the conserved cysteine through the conserved F or W. A D gene is named only where the DNA matches it firmly. Rows may omit the clone size; those that give it use once, few, many or a size class.

j_call | clone_size | v_call | d_call | cdr3_nt | cdr3_aa
TRBJ2-5 | NA | TRBV28 | NA | TGTGCCAGCAGTCCCCTTCGACTATTAACGTACCAAGAGACCCAGTACTTC | CASSPLRLLTYQETQYF
TRBJ2-7 | NA | TRBV5-4 | NA | TGTGCCAGCAGCTTCCGAGGACTGGAACGGTACGAGCAGTACTTC | CASSFRGLERYEQYF
TRBJ2-7 | NA | TRBV29-1 | NA | TGCAGCGTTATACAGGGACTCGAGCAGTACTTC | CSVIQGLEQYF
TRBJ1-5 | NA | TRBV4-2 | NA | TGTGCCAGCAGCCAAGATTTCGGGGTCAATCAGCCCCAGCATTTT | CASSQDFGVNQPQHF
TRBJ1-1 | NA | TRBV11-2 | NA | TGTGCCAGCAGCGCGGACAGCGCTGGGGGAACTGAAGCTTTCTTT | CASSADSAGGTEAFF
TRBJ2-1 | NA | TRBV10-3 | NA | TGTGCCATCAGTGGGAGACTCGCGGAATCCTACAATGAGCAGTTCTTC | CAISGRLAESYNEQFF
TRBJ1-2 | NA | TRBV5-6 | TRBD1 | TGTGCCAGCGCCGGGACAGAAACTAACTATGGCTACACCTTC | CASAGTETNYGYTF
TRBJ2-6 | NA | TRBV7-2 | TRBD1 | TGTGCCAGCAGCGACAGGGGATATGGGGCCAACGTCCTGACTTTC | CASSDRGYGANVLTF
TRBJ2-1 | few | TRBV27 | NA | TGTGCCAGCAGTTTCTACTTCCTGGGGGAGTCCTACAATGAGCAGTTCTTC | CASSFYFLGESYNEQFF
TRBJ1-3 | NA | TRBV7-2 | NA | TGTGCCAGCAGCCCCCAGTACTCTGGAAACACCATATATTTT | CASSPQYSGNTIYF
TRBJ2-7 | NA | TRBV5-1 | TRBD1 | TGCGCCAGCAGCTTGGACGAGGGGGGACAGGTACCCTACGAGCAGTACTTC | CASSLDEGGQVPYEQYF
TRBJ2-7 | NA | TRBV18 | TRBD1 | TGTGCCAGCTCACCCCCCGGGACAGGGACCTACGAGCAGTACTTC | CASSPPGTGTYEQYF
TRBJ1-2 | NA | TRBV4-3 | NA | TGCGCCAGCAGCCAAGATCTAACAGGACCGCGGGGCTACACCTTC | CASSQDLTGPRGYTF
TRBJ2-7 | NA | TRBV30 | TRBD2 | TGTGCCGCGGGAGTGGGAGTTTCCTACGAGCAGTACTTC | CAAGVGVSYEQYF
TRBJ2-2 | NA | TRBV9 | TRBD1 | TGTGCCAGCAGATCAGGGGGCGACACCGGGGAGCTGTTTTTT | CASRSGGDTGELFF
TRBJ2-1 | NA | TRBV7-3 | NA | TGTGCCAGCAGCTTACTAGCGTACTCCTACAATGAGCAGTTCTTC | CASSLLAYSYNEQFF
TRBJ2-1 | NA | TRBV18 | TRBD2 | TGTGCCAGCTCACCGGGACTAGCAACGAATGAGCAGTTCTTC | CASSPGLATNEQFF
TRBJ2-3 | NA | TRBV25-1 | NA | TGTGCCAGCAGTGAATCTGGGGGAATAAGGACAGATACGCAGTATTTT | CASSESGGIRTDTQYF
TRBJ1-2 | NA | TRBV6-1 | NA | TGTGCCAGCAGGATGAGGGCGGAATACTATGGCTACACCTTC | CASRMRAEYYGYTF
TRBJ2-3 | NA | TRBV9 | NA | TGTGCCAGCAGCATTATAGCGGCTAGCACAGATACGCAGTATTTT | CASSIIAASTDTQYF
TRBJ2-7 | NA | TRBV4-2 | NA | TGTGCCAGCAGCCAAGTTCCAGGGCCTGAGCAGTACTTC | CASSQVPGPEQYF
TRBJ1-2 | few | TRBV7-9 | NA | TGTGCCAGCAGCTTACTGACAGCGGACCTCTATGGCTACACCTTC | CASSLLTADLYGYTF
TRBJ2-7 | NA | TRBV7-2 | NA | TGTGCCAGCAGCTTAGCCCGGGACGGACCCTACGAGCAGTACTTC | CASSLARDGPYEQYF
TRBJ2-1 | NA | TRBV7-6 | TRBD2 | TGTGCCAGCAGCCGGAGCGGGAGGCCCAACAATGAGCAGTTCTTC | CASSRSGRPNNEQFF
TRBJ1-2 | NA | TRBV4-3 | NA | TGCGCCAGCAGCCAGTTCAGGAGACTCCAAAACTATGGCTACACCTTC | CASSQFRRLQNYGYTF
TRBJ2-2 | NA | TRBV15 | NA | TGTGCCACCAGCAGAGATAGGCACCCGGCCGGGGAGCTGTTTTTT | CATSRDRHPAGELFF
TRBJ2-7 | few | TRBV27 | TRBD2 | TGTGCCAGCAGTAAATCGTGGACTAGCGGGAGCCTTGAGCAGTACTTC | CASSKSWTSGSLEQYF
TRBJ2-1 | few | TRBV10-3 | NA | TGTGCCATCAGGACAGACTACAATGAGCAGTTCTTC | CAIRTDYNEQFF
TRBJ2-7 | NA | TRBV7-2 | NA | TGTGCCAGCAGCAATCTCCCGGGACGATTCTCCTACGAGCAGTACTTC | CASSNLPGRFSYEQYF
TRBJ2-7 | few | TRBV28 | NA | TGTGCCAGCAGTTTGCCCCACCACCCCTATCGAGGAGACCGACGGGACTTC | CASSLPHHPYRGDRRDF
TRBJ2-5 | once | TRBV9 | NA | TGTGCCAGCAGCGTTACGACTGGATGGGAGACCCAGTACTTC | CASSVTTGWETQYF
TRBJ2-1 | NA | TRBV29-1 | TRBD2 | TGCAGCGTTGAAGATCAAGCGGGAACCTACAATGAGCAGTTCTTC | CSVEDQAGTYNEQFF
TRBJ2-3 | NA | TRBV11-2 | TRBD2 | TGTGCCAGCAGCTACGGACTAGCGGAGAGCACAGATACGCAGTATTTT | CASSYGLAESTDTQYF
TRBJ2-7 | NA | TRBV7-9 | TRBD2 | TGTGCCAGCAGCTTAGGCGAGGCTAGCGGGAGACACTACGAGCAGTACTTC | CASSLGEASGRHYEQYF